These 22 T cell receptor beta chains were all obtained from the same sample, sequenced in a study of blood T cell repertoires in COVID-19. Only in-frame clones appear in the TCRdb table, and some are missing; sequencing was by immunoSEQ multiplex PCR. This sample has around 200,000 clones; around 89% occur once, and the top ten carry 0.5% to 0.75%. Sequencing was done on a sample of peripheral blood. The receptors were gathered from a man aged 50 to 60 with acute or convalescent COVID-19.

The V and J genes are TRBV7-9 and TRBJ2-3; a possible D gene is TRBD2 (5 bases). Germline V gene lookup returns CDR1 SEHNR and CDR2 FQNEAQ (reference sequence). The CDR3 contains 14 residues. V lost 6 bases and J 2 bases, leaving 12 bases between the germline ends. The CDR3 bases are TGTGCCAGCAGTATTGGAGGCAACACAGATACGCAGTATTTT. It is translated as CASSIGGNTDTQYF.

The V gene is TRBV11-2, the J gene TRBJ2-2; perhaps TRBD2 as D (6 bases). CDR1 and CDR2 (germline): SGHAT, FQNNGV. This CDR3 is 16 amino acids long. The ends were cut back, 1 base at V and 0 bases at J, with 9 bases in the middle. CDR3 nucleotides: TGTGCCAGCAGCTTAGGACGGGGGACGAACACCGGGGAGCTGTTTTTT. Its translation is CASSLGRGTNTGELFF.

This clone came up once. V and J are TRBV27 and TRBJ1-1, with TRBD1 as a possible D gene (5 bases). The germline V gene encodes CDR1 MNHEY and CDR2 SMNVEV (reference sequence). CDR3 size: 16 residues. V was trimmed by 5 bases and J by 4 bases, leaving 20 bases between them. The CDR3 nucleotides are TGTGCCAGCAGTCCAATGGGGGGAGGTCGTGCCACTGAAGCTTTCTTT. Amino acid sequence: CASSPMGGGRATEAFF.

This clone has just one count. This chain links TRBV6-2 or TRBV6-3 with TRBJ2-7, with TRBD1 matching 7 bases. This CDR3 contains 14 residues. V gave up 2 bases and J gave up 5 bases; unmatched junction bases: 6. Per germline, CDR1 MNHEY and CDR2 SVGEGT. This CDR3 is CASSYIRGIHEQYF. CDR3 nucleotide sequence: TGTGCCAGCAGTTACATCAGGGGGATCCACGAGCAGTACTTC.

The chain links TRBV11-3 to TRBJ2-1, with D perhaps matching TRBD2 (5 bases). In germline, CDR1 is SGHNT, CDR2 YENEEA. The V gene lost 5 bases and the J gene lost 9 bases, with 14 bases spanning the gap. This CDR3 comprises 13 residues. CDR3 loop: CASSPTGKGEQFF. The CDR3 DNA follows: TGTGCCAGCAGCCCTACCGGGAAAGGTGAGCAGTTCTTC.

The chain recombines TRBV6-5 with TRBJ1-2, with D possibly TRBD1 on 6 matching bases. The germline V gene encodes CDR1 MNHEY and CDR2 SVGAGI. The CDR3 has 13 amino acids. V gave up 6 bases and J gave up 5 bases, with 13 bases separating them. CDR3 nucleotide sequence: TGTGCCAGCAGCCGGGGGGCGGATTATGGCTACACCTTC. It specifies CASSRGADYGYTF.

The V and J genes are TRBV5-1 and TRBJ2-3, with TRBD1 matching over 9 bases. The CDR3 consists of 17 residues. The germline CDR1 and CDR2 sequences are SGHRS and YFSETQ. The ends lost 1 base at V and 3 bases at J; junction bases unmatched: 9. The CDR3 DNA sequence: TGCGCCAGCAGCTTGACAGGGCAGACAGGGGGTACAGATACGCAGTATTTT. Translated, it gives CASSLTGQTGGTDTQYF.

The V call is TRBV7-9, the J call TRBJ2-2, with 9 bases aligning to TRBD2. In germline, CDR1 is SEHNR, CDR2 FQNEAQ (reference sequence). The CDR3 covers 18 residues. Trimming cost V 4 bases and J 1 base; bases outside gene matches: 10. CDR3 nucleotides: TGTGCCAGCAGCTCTCGGGGAGCGGGGGGCCAGAACACCGGGGAGCTGTTTTTT. Protein: CASSSRGAGGQNTGELFF.

V is TRBV7-3 and J is TRBJ2-6, with D possibly matching TRBD1 (6 bases). Germline CDR1 SGHTA, CDR2 FQGTGA. The CDR3 is made up of 16 amino acids. Trimming cost V 2 bases and J 4 bases, with 12 bases left between them. CDR3 residues: CASSLGPGAGANVLTF. In DNA, the CDR3 is TGTGCCAGCAGCTTAGGCCCAGGGGCGGGGGCCAACGTCCTGACTTTC.

This sequence joins TRBV10-2 and TRBJ2-2; 7 bases match TRBD1. The CDR3 consists of 12 residues. From germline, CDR1 is WSHSY and CDR2 SAAADI. The junction had 1 base not matched to a gene; V was cut back by 6 bases and J by 6 bases. The CDR3 protein is CASRQGAGELFF. The CDR3 region has the DNA TGCGCCAGCAGGCAGGGGGCCGGGGAGCTGTTTTTT.

This chain connects TRBV11-2 to TRBJ1-1; D is undetermined. This CDR3 has 17 residues. Per germline, CDR1 SGHAT and CDR2 FQNNGV. Trimming pared 0 bases from V and 1 base from J, leaving 15 bases between. The CDR3 nucleotides are TGTGCCAGCAGCTTAGAATCGGCGAGGGCAGGGAACACTGAAGCTTTCTTT. It encodes CASSLESARAGNTEAFF.

The chain has TRBV19 and TRBJ2-7; TRBD1 matches 11 bases. The CDR3 totals 16 residues. J gave up 4 bases and V 5 bases, and 10 bases lay outside the gene matches. CDR1 LNHDA and CDR2 SQIVND come from the germline V gene (reference sequence). Here the CDR3 DNA reads TGTGCCAGTAGTTCCACCGGACAGGGGGCGTCTTACGAGCAGTACTTC. This translates into CASSSTGQGASYEQYF.

This chain joins TRBV19 and TRBJ2-1; possibly TRBD2 for D (6 bases). The germline V gene encodes CDR1 LNHDA and CDR2 SQIVND (reference sequence). This CDR3 has 14 amino acids. V shed 3 bases and J shed 4 bases, with 10 bases lying between them. CDR3 nucleotide sequence: TGTGCCAGTAGTATGGGCCGGGGGTACAATGAGCAGTTCTTC. This codes for CASSMGRGYNEQFF.

The chain recombines TRBV28 with TRBJ2-1; 7 bases line up with TRBD2. The CDR3 consists of 14 residues. Losses at the gene ends were 7 bases for V and 5 bases for J; bases not matched to a gene: 8. Germline V gene data show CDR1 as MDHEN and CDR2 as SYDVKM. The CDR3 DNA reads as TGTGCCAGCAAGTTGAGGGAGGGAAACAATGAGCAGTTCTTC. Its translation: CASKLREGNNEQFF. The complete variable domain, with remaining parts taken from reference TRBV28 and TRBJ2-1, reads DVKVTQSSRYLVKRTGEKVFLECVQDMDHENMFWYRQDPGLGLRLIYFSYDVKMKEKGDIPEGYSVSREKKERFSLILESASTNQTSMYLCASKLREGNNEQFFGPGTRLTVL.

The chain joins TRBV2 to TRBJ1-1, with D unresolved. V lost 6 bases to trimming and J lost 1 base, with 15 bases between them. Looked up from germline, CDR1 is SNHLY and CDR2 is FYNNEI. The CDR3 contains 15 residues. The CDR3 region is CASRAVEAGNTEAFF. CDR3 DNA sequence: TGTGCCAGCAGGGCGGTGGAGGCCGGGAACACTGAAGCTTTCTTT.

DNA of the CDR3: TGCAGCGCCTACACCGGGGTCTCCAGCACAGATACGCAGTATTTT. This translates into CSAYTGVSSTDTQYF. This chain joins TRBV29-1 and TRBJ2-3, with D perhaps matching TRBD2 (5 bases). The V end was cut by 7 bases, the J end by 0 bases, with 17 bases between. Germline V gives CDR1 SQVTM, CDR2 ANQGSEA. This CDR3 comprises 15 residues.

This rearrangement joins TRBV7-9 to TRBJ2-7; D is possibly TRBD2 (5 bases). Trimming removed 3 bases from V and 5 bases from J, with 5 bases in between. Germline CDR1 is SEHNR and CDR2 is FQNEAQ (reference sequence). This CDR3 is 11 amino acids long. Here the CDR3 reads CASSLRDEQYF. The DNA for the CDR3 is TGTGCCAGCAGCTTGAGGGACGAGCAGTACTTC.

This clone was seen a handful of times. J is TRBJ2-4 and V is TRBV6-5, with 8 bases matching TRBD1. The CDR3 extends over 15 amino acids. With V trimmed by 3 bases and J by 3 bases, 4 bases remained unmatched. Germline CDR1 reads MNHEY; CDR2 reads SVGAGI. This chain's CDR3 is CASSYSTGGKNIQYF. The CDR3 coding sequence is TGTGCCAGCAGTTATTCAACAGGGGGCAAAAACATTCAGTACTTC.

The rearrangement joins TRBV5-4 to TRBJ1-2; the D is unclear. The germline gives CDR1 SGHNT, CDR2 YYREEE (reference sequence). The CDR3 is made up of 14 amino acids. V was shortened by 6 bases and J by 4 bases, with 16 bases between the two germline ends. The CDR3 region has the DNA TGTGCCAGCACCTCATCGGGGAACTTCTATGGCTACACCTTC. Its protein is CASTSSGNFYGYTF. Full variable domain (missing parts from reference TRBV5-4 and TRBJ1-2): ETGVTQSPTHLIKTRGQQVTLRCSSQSGHNTVSWYQQALGQGPQFIFQYYREEENGRGNFPPRFSGLQFPNYSSELNVNALELDDSALYLCASTSSGNFYGYTFGSGTRLTVV.

The chain is built from TRBV15 and TRBJ1-5, with TRBD1 matching 10 bases. The germline gives CDR1 LNHNV, CDR2 YYDKDF (reference sequence). J was trimmed by 0 bases and V by 1 base; bases with no gene match: 6. This CDR3 region has 18 residues. The CDR3, as DNA: TGTGCCACCAGCAGAGTAGCGACAGGGGGCTATAGCAATCAGCCCCAGCATTTT. This codes for CATSRVATGGYSNQPQHF. The variable domain in full, with the rest retrieved from reference TRBV15 and TRBJ1-5, is DAMVIQNPRYQVTQFGKPVTLSCSQTLNHNVMYWYQQKSSQAPKLLFHYYDKDFNNEADTPDNFQSRRPNTSFCFLDIRSPGLGDTAMYLCATSRVATGGYSNQPQHFGDGTRLSIL.

The chain links TRBV21-1 to TRBJ1-1; TRBD1, the table's D call, was not compared with the DNA. TRBV21-1 is listed as a pseudogene. The CDR3 contains 18 residues. As DNA, the CDR3 is TGTGCCAGCAGCAGGACCGGGACAGGATCTTTTGGGGACACTGAAGCTTTCTTT. This encodes CASSRTGTGSFGDTEAFF.

The CDR3 here is CATLGVGEKLFF. The CDR3, as DNA: TGTGCCACCCTCGGGGTGGGTGAAAAACTGTTTTTT. The chain combines TRBV28 with TRBJ1-4; D is unresolved. V lost 10 bases and J 7 bases, leaving 13 bases between the germline ends. This CDR3 is 12 amino acids long. Looked up from germline, CDR1 is MDHEN and CDR2 is SYDVKM.